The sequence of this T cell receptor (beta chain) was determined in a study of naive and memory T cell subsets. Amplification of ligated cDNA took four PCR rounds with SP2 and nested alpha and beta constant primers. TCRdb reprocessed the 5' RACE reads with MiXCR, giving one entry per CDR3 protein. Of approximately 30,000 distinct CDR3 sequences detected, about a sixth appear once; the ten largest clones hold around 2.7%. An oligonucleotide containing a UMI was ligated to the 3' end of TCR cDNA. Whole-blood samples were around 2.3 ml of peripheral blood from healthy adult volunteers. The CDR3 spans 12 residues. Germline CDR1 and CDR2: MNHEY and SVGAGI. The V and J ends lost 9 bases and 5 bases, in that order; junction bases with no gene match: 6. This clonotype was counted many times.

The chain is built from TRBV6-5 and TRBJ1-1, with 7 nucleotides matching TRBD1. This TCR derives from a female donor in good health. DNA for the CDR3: TGTGCCAGTCGACAGGGAGGAACTGAAGCTTTCTTT. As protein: CASRQGGTEAFF.